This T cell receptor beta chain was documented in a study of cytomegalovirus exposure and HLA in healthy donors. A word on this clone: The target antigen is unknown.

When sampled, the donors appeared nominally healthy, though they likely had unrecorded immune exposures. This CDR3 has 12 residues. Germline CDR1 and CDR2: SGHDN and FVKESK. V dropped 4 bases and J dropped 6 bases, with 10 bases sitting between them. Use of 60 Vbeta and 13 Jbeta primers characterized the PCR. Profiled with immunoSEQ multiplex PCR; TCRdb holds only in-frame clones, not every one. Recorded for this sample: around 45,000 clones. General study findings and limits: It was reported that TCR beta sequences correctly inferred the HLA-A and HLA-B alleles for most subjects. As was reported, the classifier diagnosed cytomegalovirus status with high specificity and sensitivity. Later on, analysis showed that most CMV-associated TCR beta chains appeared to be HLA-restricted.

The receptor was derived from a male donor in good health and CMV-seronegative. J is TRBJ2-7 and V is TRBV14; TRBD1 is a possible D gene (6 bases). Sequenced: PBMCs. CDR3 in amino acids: CASSRQVGEQYF. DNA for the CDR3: TGTGCCAGCAGCCGACAGGTCGGCGAGCAGTACTTC.